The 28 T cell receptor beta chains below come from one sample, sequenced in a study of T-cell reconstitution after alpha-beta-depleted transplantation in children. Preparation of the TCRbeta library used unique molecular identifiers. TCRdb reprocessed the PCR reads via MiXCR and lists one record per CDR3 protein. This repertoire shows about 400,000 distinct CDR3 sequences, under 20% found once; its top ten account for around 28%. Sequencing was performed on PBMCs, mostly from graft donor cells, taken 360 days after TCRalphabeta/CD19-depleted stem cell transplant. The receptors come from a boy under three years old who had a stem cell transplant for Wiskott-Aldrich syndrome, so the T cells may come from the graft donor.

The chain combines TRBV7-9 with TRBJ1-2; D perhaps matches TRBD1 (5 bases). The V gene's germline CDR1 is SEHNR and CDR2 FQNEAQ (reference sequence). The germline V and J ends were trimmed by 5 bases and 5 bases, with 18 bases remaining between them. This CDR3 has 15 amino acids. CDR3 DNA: TGTGCCAGCAGCCCTATCGGGACTTCCCAGTATGGCTACACCTTC. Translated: CASSPIGTSQYGYTF.

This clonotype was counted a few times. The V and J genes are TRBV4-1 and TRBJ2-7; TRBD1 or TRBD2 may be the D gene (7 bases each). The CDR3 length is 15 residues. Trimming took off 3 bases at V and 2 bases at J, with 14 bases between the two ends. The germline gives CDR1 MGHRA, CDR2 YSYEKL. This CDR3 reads CASSHGEGAPYEQYF. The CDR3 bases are TGCGCCAGCAGCCATGGGGAGGGGGCTCCCTACGAGCAGTACTTC.

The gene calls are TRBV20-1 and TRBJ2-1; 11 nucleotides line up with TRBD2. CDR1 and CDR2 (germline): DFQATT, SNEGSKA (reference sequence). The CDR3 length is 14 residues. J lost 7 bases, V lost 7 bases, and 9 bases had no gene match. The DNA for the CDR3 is TGCAGTGTTAGCCGGCTAGCGGGGGGAAATGAGCAGTTCTTC. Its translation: CSVSRLAGGNEQFF.

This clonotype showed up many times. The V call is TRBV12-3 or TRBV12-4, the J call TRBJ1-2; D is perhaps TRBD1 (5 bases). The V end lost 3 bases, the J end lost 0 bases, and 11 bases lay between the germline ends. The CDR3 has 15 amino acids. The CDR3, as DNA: TGTGCCAGCAGTTTTTGGGGCTGGACTAACTATGGCTACACCTTC. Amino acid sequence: CASSFWGWTNYGYTF.

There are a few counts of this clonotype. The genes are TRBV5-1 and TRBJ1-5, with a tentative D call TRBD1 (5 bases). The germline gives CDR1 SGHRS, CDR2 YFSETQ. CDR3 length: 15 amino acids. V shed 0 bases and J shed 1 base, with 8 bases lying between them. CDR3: CASSLDGDSNQPQHF. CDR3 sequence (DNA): TGCGCCAGCAGCTTGGATGGGGACAGCAATCAGCCCCAGCATTTT.

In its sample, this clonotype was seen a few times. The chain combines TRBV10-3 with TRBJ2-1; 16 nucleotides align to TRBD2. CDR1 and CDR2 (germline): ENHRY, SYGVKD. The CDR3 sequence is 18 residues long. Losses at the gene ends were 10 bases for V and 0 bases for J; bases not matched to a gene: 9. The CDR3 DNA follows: TGTGCCACCCAGGGACTAGCGGGAGGGCCTGGCTCCTACAATGAGCAGTTCTTC. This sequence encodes CATQGLAGGPGSYNEQFF.

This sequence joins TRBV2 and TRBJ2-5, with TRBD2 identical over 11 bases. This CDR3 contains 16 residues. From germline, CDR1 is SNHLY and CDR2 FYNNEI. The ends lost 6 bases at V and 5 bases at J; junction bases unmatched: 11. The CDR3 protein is CASSGSGRAASETQYF. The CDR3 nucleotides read TGTGCCAGCAGCGGTAGCGGGAGGGCCGCCAGTGAGACCCAGTACTTC. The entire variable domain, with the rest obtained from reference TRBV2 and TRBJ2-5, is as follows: EPEVTQTPSHQVTQMGQEVILRCVPISNHLYFYWYRQILGQKVEFLVSFYNNEISEKSEIFDDQFSVERPDGSNFTLKIRSTKLEDSAMYFCASSGSGRAASETQYFGPGTRLLVL.

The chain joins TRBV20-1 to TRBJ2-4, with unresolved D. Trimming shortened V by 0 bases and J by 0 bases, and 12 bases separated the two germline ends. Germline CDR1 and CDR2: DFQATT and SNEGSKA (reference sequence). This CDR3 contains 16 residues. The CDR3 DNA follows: TGCAGTGCTAGAGATTCTTTACGACTAGCCAAAAACATTCAGTACTTC. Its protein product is CSARDSLRLAKNIQYF.

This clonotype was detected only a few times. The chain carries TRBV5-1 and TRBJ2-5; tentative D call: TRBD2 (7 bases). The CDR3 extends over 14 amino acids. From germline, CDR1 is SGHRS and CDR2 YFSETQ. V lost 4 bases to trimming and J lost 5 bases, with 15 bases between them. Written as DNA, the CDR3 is TGCGCCAGCAGCCTAGGAGGGGGGGCCGAGACCCAGTACTTC. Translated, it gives CASSLGGGAETQYF.

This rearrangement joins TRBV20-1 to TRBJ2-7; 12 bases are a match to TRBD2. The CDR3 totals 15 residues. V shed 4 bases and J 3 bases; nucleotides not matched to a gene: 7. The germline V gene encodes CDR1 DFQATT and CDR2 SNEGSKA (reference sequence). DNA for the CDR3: TGCAGTGCTAACCGACTAGCGGGAGCTCTCTACGAGCAGTACTTC. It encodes CSANRLAGALYEQYF.

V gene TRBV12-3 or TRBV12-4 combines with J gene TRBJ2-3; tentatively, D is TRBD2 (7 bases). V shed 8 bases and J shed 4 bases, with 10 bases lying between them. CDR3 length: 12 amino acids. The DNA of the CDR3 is TGTGCCAGCGGGGGGGCGCCAGATACGCAGTATTTT. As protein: CASGGAPDTQYF.

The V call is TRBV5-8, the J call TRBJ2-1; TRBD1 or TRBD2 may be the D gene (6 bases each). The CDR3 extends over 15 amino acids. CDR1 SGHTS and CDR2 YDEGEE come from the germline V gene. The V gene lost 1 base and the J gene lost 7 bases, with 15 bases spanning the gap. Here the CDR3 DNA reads TGTGCCAGCAGCTTGCGGGGGCCCCACAGGAATGAGCAGTTCTTC. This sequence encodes CASSLRGPHRNEQFF.

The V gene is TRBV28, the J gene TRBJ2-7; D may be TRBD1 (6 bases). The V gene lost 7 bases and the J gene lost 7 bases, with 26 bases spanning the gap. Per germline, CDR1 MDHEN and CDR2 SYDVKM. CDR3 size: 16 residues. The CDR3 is CASIPRGGGLSREQYF. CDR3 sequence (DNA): TGTGCCAGCATCCCGAGGGGTGGGGGCCTATCGAGGGAGCAGTACTTC.

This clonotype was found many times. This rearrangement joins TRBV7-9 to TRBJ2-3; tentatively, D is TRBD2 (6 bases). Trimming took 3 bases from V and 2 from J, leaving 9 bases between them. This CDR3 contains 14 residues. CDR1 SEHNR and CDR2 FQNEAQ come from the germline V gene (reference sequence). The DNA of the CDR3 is TGTGCCAGCAGCTTTCGGGGGTCCACAGATACGCAGTATTTT. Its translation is CASSFRGSTDTQYF.

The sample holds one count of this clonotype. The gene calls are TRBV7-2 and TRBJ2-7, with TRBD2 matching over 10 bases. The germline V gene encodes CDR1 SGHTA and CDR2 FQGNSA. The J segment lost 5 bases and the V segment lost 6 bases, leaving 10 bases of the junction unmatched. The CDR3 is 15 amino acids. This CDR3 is CASRYTGTSAHEQYF. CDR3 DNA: TGTGCCAGCAGGTATACCGGGACTAGCGCCCACGAGCAGTACTTC.

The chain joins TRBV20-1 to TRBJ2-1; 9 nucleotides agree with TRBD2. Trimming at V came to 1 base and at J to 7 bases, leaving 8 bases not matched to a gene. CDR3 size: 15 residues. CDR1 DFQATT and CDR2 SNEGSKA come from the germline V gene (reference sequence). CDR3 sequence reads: CSARAREGQVNEQFF. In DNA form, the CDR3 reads TGCAGTGCTAGAGCGCGGGAGGGCCAAGTTAATGAGCAGTTCTTC.

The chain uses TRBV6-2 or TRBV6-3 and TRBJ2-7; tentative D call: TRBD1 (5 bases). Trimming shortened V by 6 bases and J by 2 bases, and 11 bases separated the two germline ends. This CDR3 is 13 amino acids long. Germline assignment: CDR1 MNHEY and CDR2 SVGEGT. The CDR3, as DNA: TGTGCCAGCAGCCCAGGGATGCCCTACGAGCAGTACTTC. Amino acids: CASSPGMPYEQYF.

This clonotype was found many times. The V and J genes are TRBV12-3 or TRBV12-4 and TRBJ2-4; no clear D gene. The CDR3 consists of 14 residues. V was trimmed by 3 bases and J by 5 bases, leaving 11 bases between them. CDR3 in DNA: TGTGCCAGCAGTTTGTTTAACAGCCAAAACATTCAGTACTTC. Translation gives CASSLFNSQNIQYF.

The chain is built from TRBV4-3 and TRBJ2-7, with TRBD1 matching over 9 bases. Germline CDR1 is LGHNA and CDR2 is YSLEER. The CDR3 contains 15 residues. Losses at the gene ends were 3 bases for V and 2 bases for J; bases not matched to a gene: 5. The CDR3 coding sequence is TGCGCCAGCAGCCAGCACGGGACAGGGACCTACGAGCAGTACTTC. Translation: CASSQHGTGTYEQYF.

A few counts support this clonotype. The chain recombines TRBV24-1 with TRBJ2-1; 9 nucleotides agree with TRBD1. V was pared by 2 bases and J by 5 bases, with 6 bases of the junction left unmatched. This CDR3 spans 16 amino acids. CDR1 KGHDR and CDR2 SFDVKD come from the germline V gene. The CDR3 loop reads CATSDSRQGENNEQFF. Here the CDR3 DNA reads TGTGCCACCAGTGATTCCCGACAGGGGGAGAACAATGAGCAGTTCTTC.

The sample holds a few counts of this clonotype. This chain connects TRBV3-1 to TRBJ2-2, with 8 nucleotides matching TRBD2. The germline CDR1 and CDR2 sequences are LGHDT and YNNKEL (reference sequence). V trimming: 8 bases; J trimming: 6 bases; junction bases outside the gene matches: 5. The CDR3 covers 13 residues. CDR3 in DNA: TGTGCCAGCGGTAGCGGGGCATCCGGGGAGCTGTTTTTT. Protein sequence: CASGSGASGELFF. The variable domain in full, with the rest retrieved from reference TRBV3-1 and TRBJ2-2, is DTAVSQTPKYLVTQMGNDKSIKCEQNLGHDTMYWYKQDSKKFLKIMFSYNNKELIINETVPNRFSPKSPDKAHLNLHINSLELGDSAVYFCASGSGASGELFFGEGSRLTVL.

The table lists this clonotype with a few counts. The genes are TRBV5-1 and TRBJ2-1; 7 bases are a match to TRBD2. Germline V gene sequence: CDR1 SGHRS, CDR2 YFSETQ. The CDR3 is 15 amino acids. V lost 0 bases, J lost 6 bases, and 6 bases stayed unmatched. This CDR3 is CASSLDRLASNEQFF. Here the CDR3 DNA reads TGCGCCAGCAGCTTGGATAGACTAGCCTCCAATGAGCAGTTCTTC.

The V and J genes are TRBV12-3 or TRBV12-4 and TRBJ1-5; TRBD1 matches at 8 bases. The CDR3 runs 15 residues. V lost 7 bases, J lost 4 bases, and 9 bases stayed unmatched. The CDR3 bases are TGTGCCAGCACTGAACAGGGGGGTGAGAATCAGCCCCAGCATTTT. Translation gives CASTEQGGENQPQHF.

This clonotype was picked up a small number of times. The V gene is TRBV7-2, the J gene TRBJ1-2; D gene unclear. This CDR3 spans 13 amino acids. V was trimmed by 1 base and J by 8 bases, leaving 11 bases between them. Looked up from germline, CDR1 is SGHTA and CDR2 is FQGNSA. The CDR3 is CASSLEVSSGYTF. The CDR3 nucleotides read TGTGCCAGCAGCTTAGAGGTTTCGTCGGGCTACACCTTC. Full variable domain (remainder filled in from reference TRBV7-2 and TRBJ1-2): GAGVSQSPSNKVTEKGKDVELRCDPISGHTALYWYRQSLGQGLEFLIYFQGNSAPDKSGLPSDRFSAERTGGSVSTLTIQRTQQEDSAVYLCASSLEVSSGYTFGSGTRLTVV.

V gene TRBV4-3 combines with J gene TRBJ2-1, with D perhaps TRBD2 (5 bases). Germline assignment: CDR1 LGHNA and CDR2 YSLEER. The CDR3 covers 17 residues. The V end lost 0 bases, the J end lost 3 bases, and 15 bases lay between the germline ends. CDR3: CASSQDSPSGGYNEQFF. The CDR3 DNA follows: TGCGCCAGCAGCCAAGACTCACCGAGCGGAGGCTACAATGAGCAGTTCTTC.

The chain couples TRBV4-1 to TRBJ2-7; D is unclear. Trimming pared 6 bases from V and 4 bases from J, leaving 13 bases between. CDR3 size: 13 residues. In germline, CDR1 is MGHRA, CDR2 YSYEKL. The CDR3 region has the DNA TGCGCCAGCAGTAGAAGGTTGGAATACGAGCAGTACTTC. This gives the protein CASSRRLEYEQYF.

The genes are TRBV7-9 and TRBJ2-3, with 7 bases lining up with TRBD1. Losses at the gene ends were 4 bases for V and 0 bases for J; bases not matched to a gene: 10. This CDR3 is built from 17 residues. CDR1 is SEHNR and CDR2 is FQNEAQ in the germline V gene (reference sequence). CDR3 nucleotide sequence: TGTGCCAGCAGCTACGACAGGGCGCGAGGTAGCACAGATACGCAGTATTTT. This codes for CASSYDRARGSTDTQYF.

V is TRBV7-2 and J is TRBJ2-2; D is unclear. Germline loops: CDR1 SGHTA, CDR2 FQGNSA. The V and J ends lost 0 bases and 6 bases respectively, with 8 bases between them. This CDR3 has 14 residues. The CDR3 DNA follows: TGTGCCAGCAGCTTAGCTAAAAAGGCCGGGGAGCTGTTTTTT. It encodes CASSLAKKAGELFF.